This T cell receptor (beta chain) is from a study of shared clonotypes between healthy human individuals. The CDR3 is 14 residues long. Germline CDR1 SGHDT, CDR2 YYEEEE. The V gene lost 2 bases and the J gene lost 4 bases, with 9 bases spanning the gap. Here immunoSEQ multiplex PCR was the method, and the copy in TCRdb shows in-frame clones only, minus some. The table records approximately 1.5 million clones, 98% of them present only once. The sequence was collected from a man aged 25-40 years in good health. Input material: naive CD4+ T cells sorted from blood. Subset: CD45RA+ positively selected. The genes are TRBV5-6 and TRBJ1-4, with D unclear. This CDR3 reads CASSLHVLNEKLFF. The CDR3 DNA follows: TGTGCCAGCAGCTTACACGTCCTTAATGAAAAACTGTTTTTT.